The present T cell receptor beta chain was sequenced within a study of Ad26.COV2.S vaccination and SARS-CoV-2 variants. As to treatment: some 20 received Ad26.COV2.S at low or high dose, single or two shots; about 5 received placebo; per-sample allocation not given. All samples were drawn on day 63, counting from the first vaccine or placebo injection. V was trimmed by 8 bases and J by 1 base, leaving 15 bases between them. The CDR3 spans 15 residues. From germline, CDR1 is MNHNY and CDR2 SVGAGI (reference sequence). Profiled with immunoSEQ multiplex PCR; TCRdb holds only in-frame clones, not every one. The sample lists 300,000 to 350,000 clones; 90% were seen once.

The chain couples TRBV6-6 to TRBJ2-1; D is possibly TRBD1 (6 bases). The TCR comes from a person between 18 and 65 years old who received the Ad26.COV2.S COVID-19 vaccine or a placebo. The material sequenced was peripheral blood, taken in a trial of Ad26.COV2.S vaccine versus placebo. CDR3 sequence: CASQNPGVSYNEQFF. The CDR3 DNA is TGTGCCAGCCAAAATCCAGGGGTGTCCTACAATGAGCAGTTCTTC.